These 11 T cell receptor beta chains originate from one sample sequenced in a study of long-term antiretroviral therapy in people with HIV. The immunoSEQ assay was v3.0, run at survey level. Profiled with immunoSEQ multiplex PCR; TCRdb holds only in-frame clones, not every one. This sample has over 15,000 clones, with about 80% found just once. The sequencing used unsorted PBMCs, collected 0.2 years after starting antiretroviral therapy. All receptors come from a woman aged 40 to 50 with HIV.

CDR3 loop: CASSLASAGPEETQYF. The CDR3 DNA follows: TGCGCCAGCAGCTTGGCCAGCGCGGGGCCCGAAGAGACCCAGTACTTC. The chain uses TRBV5-1 and TRBJ2-5, with D perhaps matching TRBD2 (6 bases). Between the trimmed V and J ends, which lost 0 bases and 3 bases, there was a span of 15 bases. The germline gives CDR1 SGHRS, CDR2 YFSETQ. This CDR3 region has 16 residues. Combining the CDR3 with reference TRBV5-1 and TRBJ2-5 gives the whole variable domain KAGVTQTPRYLIKTRGQQVTLSCSPISGHRSVSWYQQTPGQGLQFLFEYFSETQRNKGNFPGRFSGRQFSNSRSEMNVSTLELGDSALYLCASSLASAGPEETQYFGPGTRLLVL.

The V and J genes are TRBV30 and TRBJ1-4; possible D gene TRBD1, 6 bases. Trimming pared 0 bases from V and 7 bases from J, leaving 9 bases between. CDR1 and CDR2 from the germline V gene are GTSNPN and SVGIG (reference sequence). CDR3 size: 13 residues. As DNA, the CDR3 is TGTGCCTGGAGTGTGACAGGCGGTGAAAAACTGTTTTTT. Its translation is CAWSVTGGEKLFF. Variable domain in full (rest from reference TRBV30 and TRBJ1-4): SQTIHQWPATLVQPVGSPLSLECTVEGTSNPNLYWYRQAAGRGLQLLFYSVGIGQISSEVPQNLSASRPQDRQFILSSKKLLLSDSGFYLCAWSVTGGEKLFFGSGTQLSVL.

This clone was found once. The J gene is TRBJ1-2, the V gene TRBV7-9; D gene uncertain. Deletions cut 6 bases from V and 7 bases from J, with 21 bases between. CDR3 length equals 15 residues. The germline V gene encodes CDR1 SEHNR and CDR2 FQNEAQ (reference sequence). Here the CDR3 reads CASSYTIGSGSGYTF. CDR3 coding DNA: TGTGCCAGCAGTTATACGATCGGGTCTGGATCTGGCTACACCTTC.

The chain joins TRBV10-1 to TRBJ1-1; D is undetermined. The germline gives CDR1 WNHNN, CDR2 SYGVQD (reference sequence). The CDR3 loop spans 16 amino acids. V gave up 0 bases and J gave up 0 bases, with 11 bases separating them. The CDR3 coding sequence is TGCGCCAGCAGTGAGTCGGGTCTGAGAATGAACACTGAAGCTTTCTTT. It translates to CASSESGLRMNTEAFF.

The genes are TRBV5-6 and TRBJ1-5, with D tentatively TRBD1 (5 bases). V lost 0 bases and J lost 6, with 7 bases in between. Germline V gene sequence: CDR1 SGHDT, CDR2 YYEEEE. CDR3 length: 13 residues. The CDR3 DNA reads TGTGCCAGCAGCTTGGGGGGCGGTCAGCCCCAGCATTTT. Protein: CASSLGGGQPQHF.

This chain joins TRBV15 and TRBJ2-7, with D perhaps given as TRBD1 or TRBD2 (5 bases each). The germline V gene has CDR1 LNHNV and CDR2 YYDKDF (reference sequence). This CDR3 is built from 15 residues. Trimming removed 2 bases at V and 0 bases at J, with 11 bases between. CDR3: CATSRRDGNSYEQYF. The CDR3 nucleotides are TGTGCCACCAGCAGAAGGGACGGAAACTCCTACGAGCAGTACTTC.

The J gene is TRBJ2-1, the V gene TRBV7-2; the match to TRBD1 covers 9 bases. With V trimmed by 6 bases and J by 5 bases, 8 bases remained unmatched. The CDR3 is 15 residues long. From germline, CDR1 is SGHTA and CDR2 FQGNSA. This CDR3 is CASRKDRGSNNEQFF. DNA for the CDR3: TGTGCCAGCAGAAAGGACAGGGGATCTAACAATGAGCAGTTCTTC. Complete variable domain (other parts from reference TRBV7-2 and TRBJ2-1): GAGVSQSPSNKVTEKGKDVELRCDPISGHTALYWYRQSLGQGLEFLIYFQGNSAPDKSGLPSDRFSAERTGGSVSTLTIQRTQQEDSAVYLCASRKDRGSNNEQFFGPGTRLTVL.

This clone has a single count. The chain links TRBV5-6 to TRBJ1-1, with unresolved D. CDR1 is SGHDT, CDR2 YYEEEE, per germline. The CDR3 is 14 residues long. V gave up 3 bases and J gave up 1 base, with 10 bases separating them. The CDR3 bases are TGTGCCAGCAGCTACCCTGTAAGGAACACTGAAGCTTTCTTT. Translation gives CASSYPVRNTEAFF.

This clone was detected only once. V usage is TRBV7-9 and J usage is TRBJ2-5; possibly TRBD1 for D (6 bases). Germline V gives CDR1 SEHNR, CDR2 FQNEAQ (reference sequence). V lost 5 bases and J 5 bases, leaving 21 bases between the germline ends. The CDR3 contains 16 residues. The CDR3 spells CASSLGWTAERETQYF. The CDR3 DNA reads as TGTGCCAGCAGCCTCGGTTGGACAGCCGAAAGGGAGACCCAGTACTTC.

Only one count was recorded for this clone. The gene calls are TRBV18 and TRBJ1-2; unclear D gene. The germline V gene encodes CDR1 KGHSH and CDR2 LQKENI. The V gene lost 3 bases and the J gene lost 8 bases, with 13 bases spanning the gap. The CDR3 spans 13 residues. Here the CDR3 reads CASSPDGFEGYTF. DNA of the CDR3: TGTGCCAGCTCACCGGACGGATTCGAGGGCTACACCTTC.

Here the CDR3 DNA reads TGTGCCAGCAGCGGCGATAAACTCGGGAATGAGCAGTTCTTC. Its protein is CASSGDKLGNEQFF. V usage is TRBV9 and J usage is TRBJ2-1; D ambiguous. From germline, CDR1 is SGDLS and CDR2 YYNGEE. Trimming removed 3 bases from V and 7 bases from J, with 14 bases in between. The CDR3 length is 14 residues. The full variable domain, completed using reference TRBV9 and TRBJ2-1, is DSGVTQTPKHLITATGQRVTLRCSPRSGDLSVYWYQQSLDQGLQFLIQYYNGEERAKGNILERFSAQQFPDLHSELNLSSLELGDSALYFCASSGDKLGNEQFFGPGTRLTVL.